This TCR beta chain appears in the sequencing data of a study of blood T cell repertoires in COVID-19. Turning to the study itself: Italy, Spain and the United States were the sources of the convalescent and acute COVID-19 samples. Nucleic acid was either cDNA or gDNA, and it came from T cells, B-cell-depleted T cells, or PBMCs.

Source study methods: Amplification with reference gene primers provided the estimates of nucleated cell counts. Sequenced by immunoSEQ multiplex PCR; TCRdb stores in-frame clones only, minus some. V and J calls and clone size are copied from that table; D and trimming were computed from the DNA. This sample yields 200,000 or so clones, of which about 90% are seen a single time; over 1.5% belongs to the top ten. The CDR3 length is 14 residues. Germline values: CDR1 MNHEY, CDR2 SVGEGT. V was trimmed by 2 bases and J by 5 bases, leaving 9 bases between them. This receptor was obtained from a man in his forties with active or convalescent COVID-19. The V and J genes are TRBV6-2 or TRBV6-3 and TRBJ2-2; a possible D gene is TRBD2 (5 bases). The sequencing sample was made of peripheral blood. This CDR3 reads CASSYIGRTGELFF. The CDR3 DNA is TGTGCCAGCAGTTACATAGGGAGAACCGGGGAGCTGTTTTTT.